This T cell receptor beta chain was obtained from a study of T-cell reconstitution after alpha-beta-depleted transplantation in children. V lost 0 bases and J lost 7; bases outside the gene matches: 7. Germline V gives CDR1 SGHKS, CDR2 YYEKEE (reference sequence). The CDR3 consists of 16 residues. A TCRbeta library incorporating unique molecular identifiers was prepared. One entry per CDR3 protein results from TCRdb running MiXCR on the PCR reads. The sample lists around 450,000 distinct CDR3 sequences; roughly a tenth were seen once. This clonotype has at least ten counts. Its antigen is undetermined. Points from the study as a whole: Newly made T cells mostly supplied T-cell counts and diversity one year after transplant. Several patients had high TCRbeta diversity at day 60; it came from surviving recipient T cells and thymic progenitors. Several hundred expanded graft clones reportedly were the source of alpha-beta T cells about two months after transplant.

The clonotype comes from a child under 10 years old with inherited bone marrow failure, due to receive a stem cell transplant. Sequencing was performed on PBMCs, taken before TCRalphabeta/CD19-depleted stem cell transplant. This chain links TRBV5-5 with TRBJ2-1, with 10 bases matching TRBD2. The CDR3 loop is CASSLAGLAGDNEQFF. The CDR3 DNA reads as TGTGCCAGCAGCTTGGCAGGGCTAGCGGGAGATAATGAGCAGTTCTTC.